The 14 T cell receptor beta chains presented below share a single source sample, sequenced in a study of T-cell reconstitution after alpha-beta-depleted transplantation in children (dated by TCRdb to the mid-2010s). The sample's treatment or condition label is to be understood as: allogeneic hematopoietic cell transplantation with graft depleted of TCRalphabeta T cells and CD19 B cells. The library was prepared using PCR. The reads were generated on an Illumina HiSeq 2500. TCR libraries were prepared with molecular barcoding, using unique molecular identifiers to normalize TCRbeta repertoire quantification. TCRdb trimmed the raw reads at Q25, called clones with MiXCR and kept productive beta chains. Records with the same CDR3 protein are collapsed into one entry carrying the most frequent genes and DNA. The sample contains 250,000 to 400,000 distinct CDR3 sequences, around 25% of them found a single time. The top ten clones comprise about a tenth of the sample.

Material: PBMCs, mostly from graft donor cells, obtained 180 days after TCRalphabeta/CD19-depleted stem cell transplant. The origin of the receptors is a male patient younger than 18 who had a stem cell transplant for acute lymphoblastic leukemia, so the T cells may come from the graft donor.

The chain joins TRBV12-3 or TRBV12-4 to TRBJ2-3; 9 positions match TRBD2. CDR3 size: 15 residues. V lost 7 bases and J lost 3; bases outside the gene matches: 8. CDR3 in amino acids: CASNNSGSRTDTQYF. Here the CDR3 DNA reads TGTGCCAGCAATAATAGCGGGAGTAGAACAGATACGCAGTATTTT.

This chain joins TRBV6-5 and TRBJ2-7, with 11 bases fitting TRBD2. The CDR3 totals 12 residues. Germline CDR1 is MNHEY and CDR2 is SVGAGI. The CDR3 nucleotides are TGTACTACTAGCGGGAGAACCTACGAGCAGTACTTC. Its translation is CTTSGRTYEQYF.

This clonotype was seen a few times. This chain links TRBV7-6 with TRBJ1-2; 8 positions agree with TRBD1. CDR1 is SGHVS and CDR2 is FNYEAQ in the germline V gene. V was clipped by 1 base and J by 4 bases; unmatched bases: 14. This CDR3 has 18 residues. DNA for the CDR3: TGTGCCAGCAGCTTAGGACCCGGATCAGGGGGCGTCGGCTATGGCTACACCTTC. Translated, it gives CASSLGPGSGGVGYGYTF.

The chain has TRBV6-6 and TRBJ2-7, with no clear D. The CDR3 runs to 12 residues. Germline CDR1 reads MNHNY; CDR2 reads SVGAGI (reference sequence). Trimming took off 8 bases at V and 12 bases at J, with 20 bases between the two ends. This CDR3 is CASQKGLHHRYF. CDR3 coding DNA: TGTGCCAGCCAAAAGGGCCTTCATCATCGGTACTTC.

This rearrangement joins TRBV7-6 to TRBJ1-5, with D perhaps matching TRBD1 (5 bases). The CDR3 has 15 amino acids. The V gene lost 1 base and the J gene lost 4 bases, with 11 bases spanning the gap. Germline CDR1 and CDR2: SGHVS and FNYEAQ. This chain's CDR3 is CASSLDIGGNQPQHF. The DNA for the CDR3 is TGTGCCAGCAGCTTAGATATTGGGGGTAATCAGCCCCAGCATTTT.

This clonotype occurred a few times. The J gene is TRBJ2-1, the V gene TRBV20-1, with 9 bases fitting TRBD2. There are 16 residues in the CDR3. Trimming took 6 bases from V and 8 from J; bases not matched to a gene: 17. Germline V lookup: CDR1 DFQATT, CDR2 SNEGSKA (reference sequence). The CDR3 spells CSASPISGSVVDEQFF. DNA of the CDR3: TGCAGTGCCAGCCCGATTAGCGGGAGTGTCGTTGATGAGCAGTTCTTC.

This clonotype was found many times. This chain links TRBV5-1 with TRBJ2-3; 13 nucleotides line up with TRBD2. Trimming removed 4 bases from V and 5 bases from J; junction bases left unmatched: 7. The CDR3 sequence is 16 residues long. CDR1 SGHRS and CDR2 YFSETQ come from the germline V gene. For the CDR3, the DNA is TGCGCCAGCAGCGTGGGACTAGCGGGGAGAAGAGATACGCAGTATTTT. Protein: CASSVGLAGRRDTQYF.

Here the CDR3 reads CASSIGGRRVYGYTF. CDR3 sequence (DNA): TGTGCCAGTAGTATAGGGGGCCGGAGGGTCTATGGCTACACCTTC. The chain employs TRBV19 and TRBJ1-2, with D perhaps TRBD1 (5 bases). This CDR3 is built from 15 residues. Trimming removed 1 base at V and 4 bases at J, with 13 bases between. Germline V gene sequence: CDR1 LNHDA, CDR2 SQIVND (reference sequence).

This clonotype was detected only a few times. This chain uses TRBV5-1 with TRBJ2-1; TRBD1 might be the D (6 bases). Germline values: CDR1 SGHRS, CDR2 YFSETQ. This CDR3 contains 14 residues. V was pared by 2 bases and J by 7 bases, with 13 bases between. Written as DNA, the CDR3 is TGCGCCAGCAGCTTACTTCTCAGGGGAAATGAGCAGTTCTTC. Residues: CASSLLLRGNEQFF. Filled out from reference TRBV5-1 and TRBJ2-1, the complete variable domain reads KAGVTQTPRYLIKTRGQQVTLSCSPISGHRSVSWYQQTPGQGLQFLFEYFSETQRNKGNFPGRFSGRQFSNSRSEMNVSTLELGDSALYLCASSLLLRGNEQFFGPGTRLTVL.

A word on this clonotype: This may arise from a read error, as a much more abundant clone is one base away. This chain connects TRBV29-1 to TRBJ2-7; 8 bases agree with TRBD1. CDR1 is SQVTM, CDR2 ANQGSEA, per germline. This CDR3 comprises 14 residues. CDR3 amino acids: CSVGSGQGSCEQYF. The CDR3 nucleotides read TGCAGCGTTGGGAGTGGACAGGGCTCCTGCGAGCAGTACTTC.

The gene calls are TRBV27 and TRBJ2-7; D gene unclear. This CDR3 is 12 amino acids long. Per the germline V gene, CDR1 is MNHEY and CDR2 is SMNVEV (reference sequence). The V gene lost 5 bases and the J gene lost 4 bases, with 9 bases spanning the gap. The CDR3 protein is CASSTVGYEQYF. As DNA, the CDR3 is TGTGCCAGCAGTACGGTGGGGTACGAGCAGTACTTC.

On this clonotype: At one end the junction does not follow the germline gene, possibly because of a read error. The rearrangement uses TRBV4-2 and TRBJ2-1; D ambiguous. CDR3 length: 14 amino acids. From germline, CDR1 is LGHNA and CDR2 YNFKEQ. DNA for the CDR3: TGTGCCAGCAACCAAGTTTTGGGGTCGAATGAGCAGTTCTTC. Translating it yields CASNQVLGSNEQFF.

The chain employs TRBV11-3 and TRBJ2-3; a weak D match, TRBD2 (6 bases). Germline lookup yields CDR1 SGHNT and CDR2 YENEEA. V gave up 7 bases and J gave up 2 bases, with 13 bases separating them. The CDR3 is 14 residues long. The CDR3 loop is CASKRGKSTDTQYF. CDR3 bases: TGTGCCAGCAAACGGGGGAAATCCACAGATACGCAGTATTTT.

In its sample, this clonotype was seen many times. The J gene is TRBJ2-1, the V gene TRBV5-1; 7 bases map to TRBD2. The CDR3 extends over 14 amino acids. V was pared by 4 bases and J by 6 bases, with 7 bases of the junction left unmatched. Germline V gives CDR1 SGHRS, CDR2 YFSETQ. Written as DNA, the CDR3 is TGCGCCAGCAGCATGGACTCTAGCGGCAATGAGCAGTTCTTC. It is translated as CASSMDSSGNEQFF.